These 29 T cell receptor beta chains were all obtained from the same sample, sequenced in a study of blood T cell repertoires in COVID-19. Measured with immunoSEQ multiplex PCR; TCRdb has only the in-frame clones, and not every one. The top ten hold about 1.5% of the sample, which has around 330,000 clones, around 89% seen once. Sequences were obtained from peripheral blood. These TCRs come from a woman aged 30 to 39 with COVID-19, enrolled during active disease.

V gene TRBV6-5 combines with J gene TRBJ1-5; tentatively, D is TRBD1 (6 bases). Trimming stripped 6 bases from V and 0 bases from J, with 9 bases between. Germline CDR1 is MNHEY and CDR2 is SVGAGI. The CDR3 length is 14 residues. The CDR3 DNA sequence: TGTGCCAGCAGGGACAGCTATAGCAATCAGCCCCAGCATTTT. Protein sequence: CASRDSYSNQPQHF.

This rearrangement joins TRBV6-5 to TRBJ1-6; D gene ambiguous. In germline, CDR1 is MNHEY, CDR2 SVGAGI. Trimming cost V 3 bases and J 7 bases, with 10 bases left between them. CDR3 length: 14 residues. CDR3 nucleotides: TGTGCCAGCAGTTATAGGCGGGTGAATTCACCCCTCCACTTT. Protein: CASSYRRVNSPLHF.

A remark on this clone: The same CDR3 also results from other DNA sequences found in this sample. This chain links TRBV28 with TRBJ2-5, with 13 bases aligning to TRBD2. V was pared by 4 bases and J by 1 base, with 3 bases of the junction left unmatched. The CDR3 contains 16 residues. The germline V gene encodes CDR1 MDHEN and CDR2 SYDVKM. DNA of the CDR3: TGTGCCAGCAGTTCCCGACTAGCGGGGGGCCAAGAGACCCAGTACTTC. This codes for CASSSRLAGGQETQYF. The full variable domain, in which reference TRBV28 and TRBJ2-5 provide the parts outside the CDR3, is DVKVTQSSRYLVKRTGEKVFLECVQDMDHENMFWYRQDPGLGLRLIYFSYDVKMKEKGDIPEGYSVSREKKERFSLILESASTNQTSMYLCASSSRLAGGQETQYFGPGTRLLVL.

The J gene is TRBJ1-5, the V gene TRBV5-1; 9 bases fit TRBD1. CDR3 length: 15 amino acids. CDR1 and CDR2 from the germline V gene are SGHRS and YFSETQ. V shed 5 bases and J 3 bases; nucleotides not matched to a gene: 6. CDR3 amino acids: CASSSGTGPNQPQHF. CDR3 DNA: TGCGCCAGCAGTTCCGGGACAGGGCCCAATCAGCCCCAGCATTTT.

This clone was recorded once. The chain recombines TRBV2 with TRBJ2-1; maybe TRBD1 (6 bases). The ends were cut back, 7 bases at V and 4 bases at J, with 11 bases in the middle. This CDR3 has 13 amino acids. Germline CDR1 and CDR2: SNHLY and FYNNEI. In DNA form, the CDR3 reads TGTGCCAGCACGTCGCAGGGGTACAATGAGCAGTTCTTC. It encodes CASTSQGYNEQFF.

As concerns this clone: The same CDR3 also results from other DNA sequences found in this sample. The rearrangement uses TRBV6-4 and TRBJ2-2; no clear D. The CDR3 consists of 13 residues. Deletions cut 5 bases from V and 0 bases from J, with 4 bases between. The germline V gene has CDR1 MRHNA and CDR2 SNTAGT. DNA of the CDR3: TGTGCCAGCAGTCCTTCGAACACCGGGGAGCTGTTTTTT. Translating it yields CASSPSNTGELFF.

This clone has a handful of counts. The V gene is TRBV18, the J gene TRBJ2-7; 11 bases fit TRBD1. With V trimmed by 6 bases and J by 0 bases, 4 bases remained unmatched. CDR1 is KGHSH, CDR2 LQKENI, per germline. The CDR3 length is 15 residues. The DNA for the CDR3 is TGTGCCAGCTCTCGCGGGACAGGGGGCTCCTACGAGCAGTACTTC. It specifies CASSRGTGGSYEQYF.

The chain links TRBV6-1 to TRBJ2-7; 10 bases match TRBD1. Germline values: CDR1 MNHNS, CDR2 SASEGT. The CDR3 runs to 15 residues. Trimming cost V 3 bases and J 2 bases; bases outside gene matches: 4. The CDR3 loop reads CASSDIGQGAYEQYV. CDR3 bases: TGTGCCAGCAGTGACATAGGACAGGGGGCCTACGAGCAGTACGTC.

The V and J genes are TRBV10-2 and TRBJ2-1; no definite D call. The CDR3 consists of 14 residues. Trimming removed 4 bases at V and 3 bases at J, with 10 bases between. CDR1 and CDR2 (germline): WSHSY, SAAADI. The CDR3 region is CASSVTLDYNEQFF. DNA of the CDR3: TGCGCCAGCAGTGTGACTTTAGACTACAATGAGCAGTTCTTC.

The chain joins TRBV9 to TRBJ2-2; TRBD2 aligns across 11 bases. The length of the CDR3 is 18 residues. V shed 4 bases, J shed 0 bases, and the junction held 8 bases outside the gene matches. In germline, CDR1 is SGDLS, CDR2 YYNGEE. CDR3 loop: CASSTRLAGRPNTGELFF. The CDR3 region has the DNA TGTGCCAGCAGCACCCGACTAGCGGGGAGACCGAACACCGGGGAGCTGTTTTTT.

This chain's CDR3 is CASSLKGGGWGDEQFF. For the CDR3, the DNA is TGTGCCAGCAGTTTGAAGGGGGGGGGTTGGGGCGATGAGCAGTTCTTC. The V and J genes are TRBV27 and TRBJ2-1, with D possibly TRBD2 on 7 matching bases. V was shortened by 3 bases and J by 8 bases, with 20 bases between the two germline ends. Germline CDR1 reads MNHEY; CDR2 reads SMNVEV (reference sequence). The CDR3 is 16 residues long.

J is TRBJ1-1 and V is TRBV24-1, with 10 bases fitting TRBD1. The junction had 5 bases not matched to a gene; V was cut back by 7 bases and J by 4 bases. CDR1 and CDR2 from the germline V gene are KGHDR and SFDVKD. This CDR3 region has 14 residues. The CDR3 reads CATRGTGEFTEAFF. DNA for the CDR3: TGTGCCACCAGGGGGACAGGGGAATTCACTGAAGCTTTCTTT.

Details on this clone: The sample holds other DNA sequences that translate to the same CDR3. V and J are TRBV29-1 and TRBJ1-2, with TRBD1 as a possible D gene (5 bases). The CDR3 is made up of 12 amino acids. The V end was cut by 7 bases, the J end by 3 bases, with 12 bases between. Germline V gives CDR1 SQVTM, CDR2 ANQGSEA. The CDR3 bases are TGCAGCGCCCTAACGGGGGACTATGGCTACACCTTC. This translates into CSALTGDYGYTF.

Notes on this clone: Mismatch with germline at one junction end may stem from a read error. The rearrangement uses TRBV7-7 and TRBJ2-1; 8 nucleotides align to TRBD2. Germline V lookup: CDR1 SSHAT, CDR2 FNYEAQ (reference sequence). This CDR3 is built from 14 residues. In nucleotides, the CDR3 is TGTGCTAGCAGCTTATTGCGGGGGGCCAATGAGCAGTTCTTC. Translation gives CASSLLRGANEQFF. The full variable domain, in which reference TRBV7-7 and TRBJ2-1 provide the parts outside the CDR3, is GAGVSQSPRYKVTKRGQDVTLRCDPISSHATLYWYQQALGQGPEFLTYFNYEAQPDKSGLPSDRFSAERPEGSISTLTIQRTEQRDSAMYRCASSLLRGANEQFFGPGTRLTVL.

This clone is a singleton in its sample. This chain connects TRBV21-1 to TRBJ1-2; TRBD1, the table's D call, was not compared with the DNA. TRBV21-1 is given as a pseudogene. CDR3 size: 15 residues. For the CDR3, the DNA is TGTGCCAGCAGCAAAGTCCGGGACAGTAACTATGGCTACACCTTC. Amino acids: CASSKVRDSNYGYTF.

This clone is a singleton in its sample. The rearrangement uses TRBV5-1 and TRBJ2-1, with 7 bases matching TRBD1. The CDR3 totals 15 residues. Germline CDR1 SGHRS, CDR2 YFSETQ. V lost 1 base, J lost 2 bases, and 3 bases stayed unmatched. The CDR3: CASSLFTGAYNEQFF. Here the CDR3 DNA reads TGCGCCAGCAGCTTGTTTACAGGGGCCTACAATGAGCAGTTCTTC.

This clone was picked up many times. This chain connects TRBV5-8 to TRBJ2-5, with 8 bases matching TRBD1. V shed 6 bases, J shed 4 bases, and the junction held 8 bases outside the gene matches. Germline CDR1 and CDR2: SGHTS and YDEGEE. The CDR3 is 14 amino acids. The CDR3 here is CASIPQGAGETQYF. DNA of the CDR3: TGTGCCAGCATCCCCCAGGGGGCGGGAGAGACCCAGTACTTC.

This clone has more than one count but fewer than ten. This CDR3 is CASTLTANTEAFF. The CDR3 DNA reads as TGTGCCAGCACCTTGACAGCGAACACTGAAGCTTTCTTT. This chain uses TRBV2 with TRBJ1-1, with D possibly TRBD1 on 5 matching bases. This CDR3 region has 13 residues. Germline-derived CDR1 and CDR2 are SNHLY and FYNNEI. Trimming cost V 7 bases and J 1 base, with 10 bases left between them.

The chain combines TRBV6-2 or TRBV6-3 with TRBJ1-4; 7 nucleotides match TRBD1. The germline CDR1 and CDR2 sequences are MNHEY and SVGEGT. V was pared by 4 bases and J by 7 bases, with 6 bases of the junction left unmatched. CDR3 length: 14 amino acids. CDR3 bases: TGTGCCAGCAGTTGGACAGGTGTAGGTGAAAAACTGTTTTTT. It codes for CASSWTGVGEKLFF.

This sequence joins TRBV5-1 and TRBJ2-7, with 9 bases aligning to TRBD2. CDR1 and CDR2 from the germline V gene are SGHRS and YFSETQ. The V and J ends lost 0 bases and 4 bases, in that order; junction bases with no gene match: 5. This CDR3 has 15 residues. The CDR3 region has the DNA TGCGCCAGCAGCTTGGTGTTGCGGGGGGGTTACGAGCAGTACTTC. Encoded protein: CASSLVLRGGYEQYF.

V gene TRBV19 combines with J gene TRBJ2-2, with 8 nucleotides matching TRBD2. The CDR3 contains 16 residues. CDR1 and CDR2 (germline): LNHDA, SQIVND (reference sequence). V gave up 4 bases and J gave up 0 bases; unmatched junction bases: 4. The CDR3 nucleotides read TGTGCCAGTAGTAACCGGGGGGGCGCGAACACCGGGGAGCTGTTTTTT. Its translation: CASSNRGGANTGELFF.

V and J are TRBV7-2 and TRBJ2-7; the match to TRBD2 covers 8 bases. The CDR3 length is 15 residues. Unmatched junction bases numbered 7, after V lost 5 bases and J lost 1 base. From germline, CDR1 is SGHTA and CDR2 FQGNSA. The CDR3 loop reads CASSPRGGWSYEQYV. In nucleotides, the CDR3 is TGTGCCAGCAGCCCCCGGGGGGGGTGGTCCTACGAGCAGTACGTC.

This clone showed up just a few times. One end of the junction is discordant with germline, which a read error may explain. The chain combines TRBV28 with TRBJ1-5; a possible D gene is TRBD1 (6 bases). This CDR3 comprises 15 residues. CDR1 and CDR2 from the germline V gene are MDHEN and SYDVKM. The CDR3 loop is CASRLSGRGDQPQHF. In DNA form, the CDR3 reads TGTGCCAGCAGGTTATCAGGGAGGGGGGATCAGCCCCAGCATTTT. Based on the CDR3 plus reference TRBV28 and TRBJ1-5, the full variable domain is DVKVTQSSRYLVKRTGEKVFLECVQDMDHENMFWYRQDPGLGLRLIYFSYDVKMKEKGDIPEGYSVSREKKERFSLILESASTNQTSMYLCASRLSGRGDQPQHFGDGTRLSIL.

A few counts support this clone. The V and J genes are TRBV2 and TRBJ1-4, with D possibly matching TRBD1 (6 bases). Germline V gene lookup returns CDR1 SNHLY and CDR2 FYNNEI. The germline V and J ends were trimmed by 4 bases and 7 bases, with 10 bases remaining between them. This CDR3 has 13 residues. The chain's CDR3 is CASSAQGTEKLFF. CDR3 sequence (DNA): TGTGCCAGCAGTGCGCAGGGGACTGAAAAACTGTTTTTT.

V and J are TRBV2 and TRBJ1-1; a possible D gene is TRBD1 (6 bases). The germline CDR1 and CDR2 sequences are SNHLY and FYNNEI. The CDR3 is made up of 14 amino acids. The germline V and J ends were trimmed by 11 bases and 0 bases, with 16 bases remaining between them. CDR3 sequence (DNA): TGTGCCGGCTGGACAGATCGGCTGAACACTGAAGCTTTCTTT. It encodes CAGWTDRLNTEAFF. Supplemented by reference TRBV2 and TRBJ1-1, the full variable domain reads EPEVTQTPSHQVTQMGQEVILRCVPISNHLYFYWYRQILGQKVEFLVSFYNNEISEKSEIFDDQFSVERPDGSNFTLKIRSTKLEDSAMYFCAGWTDRLNTEAFFGQGTRLTVV.

V gene TRBV10-3 combines with J gene TRBJ1-4, with a weak D call TRBD1 (5 bases). The CDR3 is 14 amino acids. V lost 3 bases to trimming and J lost 7 bases, with 12 bases between them. Germline values: CDR1 ENHRY, CDR2 SYGVKD. CDR3 region: CAISDQQGIEKLFF. The CDR3 coding sequence is TGTGCCATCAGTGACCAGCAGGGAATTGAAAAACTGTTTTTT.

This chain uses TRBV7-8 with TRBJ1-6; possibly TRBD1 for D (6 bases). Looked up from germline, CDR1 is SGHVS and CDR2 is FQNEAQ. CDR3 size: 17 residues. V was cut by 1 base and J by 0 bases, with 10 bases left in between. CDR3 DNA: TGTGCCAGCAGCTTAGTGGGGGCCAGCTCCTATAATTCACCCCTCCACTTT. Translating it yields CASSLVGASSYNSPLHF.

This chain connects TRBV2 to TRBJ1-3; maybe TRBD1 (6 bases). The V gene lost 7 bases and the J gene lost 7 bases, with 17 bases spanning the gap. This CDR3 contains 14 residues. CDR1 is SNHLY and CDR2 is FYNNEI in the germline V gene. CDR3 in amino acids: CASKPGGGLNTIYF. The CDR3 coding sequence is TGTGCCAGCAAGCCCGGGGGGGGCTTGAACACCATATATTTT. Filled out from reference TRBV2 and TRBJ1-3, the complete variable domain reads EPEVTQTPSHQVTQMGQEVILRCVPISNHLYFYWYRQILGQKVEFLVSFYNNEISEKSEIFDDQFSVERPDGSNFTLKIRSTKLEDSAMYFCASKPGGGLNTIYFGEGSWLTVV.

The chain combines TRBV3-1 (or the pseudogene TRBV3-2) with TRBJ2-1, with D possibly being TRBD1 (5 bases). The V end lost 4 bases, the J end lost 7 bases, and 20 bases lay between the germline ends. Per germline, CDR1 LGHDT and CDR2 YNNKEL (reference sequence). CDR3 length equals 16 residues. CDR3 DNA sequence: TGTGCCAGCAGCCTCCTGGCAGGGAAGTTCGGGAATGAGCAGTTCTTC. This codes for CASSLLAGKFGNEQFF.